The sample holds a few counts of the clone carrying this T cell receptor beta chain. The antigen remains unidentified. CDR1 and CDR2 from the germline V gene are SGHTA and FQGNSA. Trimming left V 2 bases short and J 4 bases short, with 14 bases between. The CDR3 covers 15 residues. Then a second PCR, running about 7 to 11 cycles, was carried out with a sample-barcoded 5' primer and a J-beta primer mix. MiXCR, run by TCRdb on the 5' RACE reads, gives a single entry per CDR3 protein. The data hold 1.5 million to 2 million distinct CDR3 sequences, with about 50% observed a single time. The data belong to a study of blood T cells in healthy people across ages. Whole-study results and caveats: Fewer expanded clones and more diversity marked long-lived versus aged donors.

The sequencing sample was made of blood. This clonotype originated in a woman aged 40 to 49 in good health. The rearrangement links TRBV7-2 to TRBJ1-2, with D possibly TRBD1 on 5 matching bases. In DNA form, the CDR3 reads TGTGCCAGCAGCTTAAACGGTCGACAGCTCTATGGCTACACCTTC. Encoded protein: CASSLNGRQLYGYTF.